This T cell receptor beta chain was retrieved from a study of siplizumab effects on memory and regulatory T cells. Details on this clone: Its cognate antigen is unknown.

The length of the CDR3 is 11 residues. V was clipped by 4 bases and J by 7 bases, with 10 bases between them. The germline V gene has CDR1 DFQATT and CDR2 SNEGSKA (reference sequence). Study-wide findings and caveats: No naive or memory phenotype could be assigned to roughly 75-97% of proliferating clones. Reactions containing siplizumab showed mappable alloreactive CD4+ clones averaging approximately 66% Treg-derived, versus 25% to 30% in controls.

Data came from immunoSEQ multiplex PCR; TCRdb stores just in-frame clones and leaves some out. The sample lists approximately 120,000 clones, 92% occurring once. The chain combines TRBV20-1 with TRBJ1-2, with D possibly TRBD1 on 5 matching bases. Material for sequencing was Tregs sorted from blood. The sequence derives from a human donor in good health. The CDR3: CSAMAGFGYTF. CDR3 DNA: TGCAGTGCTATGGCAGGGTTTGGCTACACCTTC.